Each of the 31 T cell receptor beta chains below was sequenced from the same sample in a study of blood T cell repertoires in COVID-19. The assay was immunoSEQ multiplex PCR, and TCRdb's table has in-frame clones only and misses some. The profile covers around 300,000 clones, with 86% appearing a single time and 10% to 15% taken by the ten largest. The specimen sequenced was peripheral blood. These receptor sequences come from a woman in her 70s with COVID-19, enrolled during active disease.

The V and J genes are TRBV7-9 and TRBJ1-3; D ambiguous. Trimming cost V 6 bases and J 0 bases, with 9 bases left between them. Germline values: CDR1 SEHNR, CDR2 FQNEAQ (reference sequence). The CDR3 covers 14 residues. In DNA form, the CDR3 reads TGTGCCAGCAGTCGAGGCAGCTCTGGAAACACCATATATTTT. Translating gives CASSRGSSGNTIYF.

The J gene is TRBJ2-1, the V gene TRBV24-1, with a tentative D call TRBD1 (6 bases). CDR1 and CDR2 (germline): KGHDR, SFDVKD. The CDR3 totals 16 residues. Trimming pared 9 bases from V and 0 bases from J, leaving 17 bases between. The CDR3 sequence: CATGRGGGGSYNEQFF. The CDR3 DNA reads as TGTGCCACCGGTCGGGGTGGGGGCGGCTCCTACAATGAGCAGTTCTTC.

The CDR3 DNA is TGTGCCAGCAGTTCTCTGGGCGGGGGGTCCTTATACAATGAGCAGTTCTTC. It encodes CASSSLGGGSLYNEQFF. The chain has TRBV27 and TRBJ2-1; TRBD2 aligns across 8 bases. Losses at the gene ends were 4 bases for V and 4 bases for J; bases not matched to a gene: 12. The CDR3 extends over 17 amino acids. Germline-derived CDR1 and CDR2 are MNHEY and SMNVEV (reference sequence).

V gene TRBV5-4 combines with J gene TRBJ1-5; D not resolved. CDR3 size: 14 residues. Looked up from germline, CDR1 is SGHNT and CDR2 is YYREEE (reference sequence). V dropped 0 bases and J dropped 4 bases, with 8 bases sitting between them. The CDR3 DNA sequence: TGTGCCAGCAGCTTGGTGGGCGGGAATCAGCCCCAGCATTTT. The encoded protein is CASSLVGGNQPQHF.

The CDR3 loop is CASSEEHITGELFF. The CDR3 region has the DNA TGTGCCAGCAGTGAAGAACACATCACCGGGGAGCTGTTTTTT. The chain has TRBV2 and TRBJ2-2; D is unclear. The CDR3 spans 14 residues. CDR1 is SNHLY and CDR2 is FYNNEI in the germline V gene. Trimming removed 1 base from V and 4 bases from J, with 7 bases in between.

V gene TRBV11-2 combines with J gene TRBJ1-2; maybe TRBD1 (6 bases). Germline CDR1 and CDR2: SGHAT and FQNNGV. CDR3 length: 13 residues. Trimming took off 6 bases at V and 6 bases at J, with 14 bases between the two ends. CDR3 nucleotide sequence: TGTGCCAGCAGACCACAGGGATGGGATGGCTACACCTTC. Its translation is CASRPQGWDGYTF.

The chain employs TRBV19 and TRBJ1-3; no reliable D call. V shed 6 bases and J shed 0 bases, with 6 bases lying between them. The V gene's germline CDR1 is LNHDA and CDR2 SQIVND (reference sequence). This CDR3 is built from 13 residues. This chain's CDR3 is CASRASSGNTIYF. CDR3 DNA: TGTGCCAGTAGGGCCAGCTCTGGAAACACCATATATTTT.

The chain uses TRBV21-1 and TRBJ2-7; the listed D gene, TRBD1, was not tested against the DNA. TRBV21-1 corresponds to a pseudogene. CDR3 length equals 14 residues. The CDR3 nucleotides read TGTGCCAGCAGCAGACGGGACAGGGATCGCGAGCAGTACTTC. Translation gives CASSRRDRDREQYF.

The gene calls are TRBV2 and TRBJ1-5, with 9 bases aligning to TRBD1. With V trimmed by 4 bases and J by 5 bases, 6 bases remained unmatched. Germline V gene lookup returns CDR1 SNHLY and CDR2 FYNNEI. The CDR3 covers 15 residues. The CDR3 here is CASSAPGQGHQPQHF. The DNA for the CDR3 is TGTGCCAGCAGTGCACCGGGACAGGGACATCAGCCCCAGCATTTT.

The chain combines TRBV7-9 with TRBJ2-1, with TRBD2 matching over 7 bases. The V gene end was trimmed by 1 base and the J gene end by 8 bases; junction bases not matched to a gene: 5. The CDR3 has 14 residues. Germline-derived CDR1 and CDR2 are SEHNR and FQNEAQ (reference sequence). The DNA of the CDR3 is TGTGCCAGCAGCTTAGTAGCGGGTTCGTATGAGCAGTTCTTC. Protein product: CASSLVAGSYEQFF.

This rearrangement joins TRBV6-4 to TRBJ2-3; perhaps TRBD2 as D (6 bases). V dropped 3 bases and J dropped 2 bases, with 12 bases sitting between them. This CDR3 comprises 15 residues. In germline, CDR1 is MRHNA, CDR2 SNTAGT. In DNA form, the CDR3 reads TGTGCCAGCAGTGAGGAGGGGTCCCCCACAGATACGCAGTATTTT. The encoded protein is CASSEEGSPTDTQYF.

As concerns this clone: The sample carries other DNA sequences with the same CDR3. The V gene is TRBV5-1, the J gene TRBJ2-2; possible D gene TRBD2, 5 bases. V was clipped by 1 base and J by 1 base, with 8 bases between them. In germline, CDR1 is SGHRS, CDR2 YFSETQ. CDR3 length: 15 amino acids. The CDR3 DNA follows: TGCGCCAGCAGCTTGCCCGCGGGGAACACCGGGGAGCTGTTTTTT. This gives the protein CASSLPAGNTGELFF.

V usage is TRBV13 and J usage is TRBJ2-3; 8 bases agree with TRBD2. Trimming cost V 5 bases and J 8 bases; bases outside gene matches: 3. Germline CDR1 and CDR2: PRHDT and FYEKMQ (reference sequence). CDR3 length: 12 residues. The CDR3 spells CASSPRGGTQYF. As DNA, the CDR3 is TGTGCCAGCAGCCCCCGGGGGGGTACGCAGTATTTT.

The rearrangement joins TRBV2 to TRBJ1-3, with 7 bases identical to TRBD1. The CDR3 is made up of 15 amino acids. V lost 6 bases to trimming and J lost 4 bases; unmatched junction nucleotides: 9. Germline V gene data show CDR1 as SNHLY and CDR2 as FYNNEI. CDR3 DNA sequence: TGTGCCAGCAGGACCTCGACAGGGTCCGGAAACACCATATATTTT. Translation: CASRTSTGSGNTIYF.

V and J are TRBV27 and TRBJ2-1, with D tentatively TRBD2 (5 bases). CDR1 is MNHEY and CDR2 is SMNVEV in the germline V gene (reference sequence). The length of the CDR3 is 14 residues. The V end was cut by 8 bases, the J end by 1 base, with 12 bases between. The CDR3 region is CASRAGASYNEQFF. CDR3 coding DNA: TGTGCCAGCCGGGCGGGCGCTTCCTACAATGAGCAGTTCTTC.

This chain links TRBV3-1 (or the pseudogene TRBV3-2) with TRBJ1-3; D is undetermined. The V end was cut by 6 bases, the J end by 4 bases, with 13 bases between. Germline V gene data show CDR1 as LGHDT and CDR2 as YNNKEL (reference sequence). There are 14 residues in the CDR3. The CDR3 DNA is TGTGCCAGCAGTGTGAGTTCGGTGGGAAACACCATATATTTT. Translation: CASSVSSVGNTIYF.

The gene calls are TRBV5-1 and TRBJ1-4; 9 bases agree with TRBD1. The V gene end was trimmed by 4 bases and the J gene end by 8 bases; junction bases not matched to a gene: 6. Germline V CDR1 and CDR2: SGHRS, YFSETQ. This CDR3 region has 14 residues. The CDR3 region is CASSGGQGREKLFF. The CDR3, as DNA: TGCGCCAGCAGCGGGGGACAGGGCCGGGAAAAACTGTTTTTT.

The chain joins TRBV18 to TRBJ2-7; 8 bases align to TRBD1. The length of the CDR3 is 15 residues. CDR1 and CDR2 (germline): KGHSH, LQKENI. Trimming at V came to 5 bases and at J to 0 bases, leaving 6 bases not matched to a gene. The CDR3: CASSEGQVGSYEQYF. CDR3 in DNA: TGTGCCAGCTCAGAGGGACAGGTGGGCTCCTACGAGCAGTACTTC.

The genes are TRBV7-9 and TRBJ1-1; D gene ambiguous. The V gene's germline CDR1 is SEHNR and CDR2 FQNEAQ (reference sequence). The CDR3 runs 14 residues. Trimming cost V 7 bases and J 8 bases, with 20 bases left between them. As DNA, the CDR3 is TGTGCCAGCACTCGGGCCCAGTCCGGAGGAGAAGCTTTCTTT. Amino acids: CASTRAQSGGEAFF.

The chain couples TRBV13 to TRBJ2-1; 8 bases fit TRBD2. This CDR3 comprises 15 residues. V lost 7 bases to trimming and J lost 2 bases; unmatched junction nucleotides: 7. CDR1 is PRHDT, CDR2 FYEKMQ, per germline (reference sequence). This CDR3 reads CASTPGGPTYNEQFF. The CDR3 DNA follows: TGTGCCAGCACCCCGGGGGGGCCAACCTACAATGAGCAGTTCTTC.

Only one count was recorded for this clone. This chain uses TRBV5-1 with TRBJ2-3; TRBD2 is a possible D gene (5 bases). Trimming shortened V by 6 bases and J by 5 bases, and 10 bases separated the two germline ends. The CDR3 totals 12 residues. Germline V gene data show CDR1 as SGHRS and CDR2 as YFSETQ. In DNA form, the CDR3 reads TGCGCCAGCAATGAAGGGAGAGATACGCAGTATTTT. Protein product: CASNEGRDTQYF.

V and J are TRBV3-1 (or the pseudogene TRBV3-2) and TRBJ2-2; possible D gene TRBD1, 5 bases. V lost 0 bases to trimming and J lost 7 bases, with 12 bases between them. The CDR3 runs to 15 residues. Per germline, CDR1 LGHDT and CDR2 YNNKEL (reference sequence). The CDR3 here is CASSQDQGSGGELFF. Written as DNA, the CDR3 is TGTGCCAGCAGCCAAGATCAGGGAAGTGGCGGGGAGCTGTTTTTT.

The CDR3 protein is CASSARTGNQPQHF. The DNA of the CDR3 is TGTGCCAGTAGTGCGAGGACAGGGAATCAGCCCCAGCATTTT. V usage is TRBV19 and J usage is TRBJ1-5; 8 bases align to TRBD1. This CDR3 has 14 residues. J lost 4 bases, V lost 5 bases, and 4 bases had no gene match. In germline, CDR1 is LNHDA, CDR2 SQIVND (reference sequence).

Only a few counts were recorded for this clone. CDR3 coding DNA: TGCAGTGCTAGGGCCCAGCCCCAGCATTTT. Its protein product is CSARAQPQHF. The chain links TRBV20-1 to TRBJ1-5; D not certain. The V end lost 3 bases, the J end lost 7 bases, and 4 bases lay between the germline ends. The CDR3 loop spans 10 amino acids. CDR1 and CDR2 from the germline V gene are DFQATT and SNEGSKA (reference sequence).

The chain is built from TRBV27 and TRBJ2-7, with TRBD2 identical over 8 bases. V shed 5 bases and J 5 bases; nucleotides not matched to a gene: 8. Germline loops: CDR1 MNHEY, CDR2 SMNVEV (reference sequence). There are 14 residues in the CDR3. The DNA of the CDR3 is TGTGCCAGCAGTGACCTCGGGGGGGCCGACGAGCAGTACTTC. It is translated as CASSDLGGADEQYF.

V usage is TRBV4-1 and J usage is TRBJ2-1; 12 nucleotides agree with TRBD2. Germline V gives CDR1 MGHRA, CDR2 YSYEKL. The length of the CDR3 is 18 residues. The J segment lost 7 bases and the V segment lost 4 bases, leaving 14 bases of the junction unmatched. CDR3 DNA sequence: TGCGCCAGCAGCCTCCGAGGCCTAGCGGGGGGGCCGGGGAATGAGCAGTTCTTC. It yields the protein CASSLRGLAGGPGNEQFF.

The V call is TRBV5-1, the J call TRBJ1-6, with D possibly being TRBD1 (5 bases). There are 14 residues in the CDR3. CDR1 and CDR2 from the germline V gene are SGHRS and YFSETQ. Trimming shortened V by 0 bases and J by 5 bases, and 6 bases separated the two germline ends. The chain's CDR3 is CASSLAGDNSPLHF. The CDR3, as DNA: TGCGCCAGCAGCTTGGCGGGGGATAATTCACCCCTCCACTTT.

The CDR3 protein is CASSPQGGDEQYF. The CDR3 region has the DNA TGCGCCAGCAGTCCGCAGGGAGGGGACGAGCAGTACTTC. The V gene is TRBV10-1, the J gene TRBJ2-7; 7 positions agree with TRBD2. CDR3 size: 13 residues. The trim removed 5 bases at V and 5 bases at J, leaving 6 bases unmatched. The V gene's germline CDR1 is WNHNN and CDR2 SYGVQD (reference sequence).

The CDR3 DNA is TGTGCCAGCAGCGTAGGGGGGCGAGGTACTGAAGCTTTCTTT. Its protein is CASSVGGRGTEAFF. V usage is TRBV9 and J usage is TRBJ1-1; weak D call: TRBD1 (6 bases). The CDR3 is 14 amino acids. Per the germline V gene, CDR1 is SGDLS and CDR2 is YYNGEE. Trimming cost V 0 bases and J 5 bases, with 11 bases left between them. The whole variable domain, filled in from reference TRBV9 and TRBJ1-1, reads DSGVTQTPKHLITATGQRVTLRCSPRSGDLSVYWYQQSLDQGLQFLIQYYNGEERAKGNILERFSAQQFPDLHSELNLSSLELGDSALYFCASSVGGRGTEAFFGQGTRLTVV.

V gene TRBV5-1 combines with J gene TRBJ1-5, with 10 bases aligning to TRBD1. Trimming cost V 1 base and J 4 bases; bases outside gene matches: 2. Germline V gene data show CDR1 as SGHRS and CDR2 as YFSETQ. The length of the CDR3 is 15 residues. CDR3 amino acids: CASSLMGQGNQPQHF. In DNA, the CDR3 is TGCGCCAGCAGCTTGATGGGACAGGGGAATCAGCCCCAGCATTTT.

The chain links TRBV9 to TRBJ2-5, with D perhaps TRBD2 (7 bases). Trimming took 2 bases from V and 5 from J, leaving 16 bases between them. Germline CDR1 reads SGDLS; CDR2 reads YYNGEE. This CDR3 is 15 amino acids long. As DNA, the CDR3 is TGTGCCAGCAGCGTGGGGGGGGCCCCCCAGGAGACCCAGTACTTC. This gives the protein CASSVGGAPQETQYF.